Listed below are T cell receptor beta chains from one sample, sequenced in a study of T-cell reconstitution after alpha-beta-depleted transplantation in children. From the PCR reads, TCRdb called clonotypes with MiXCR, one entry per CDR3 protein. The sample contains some 110,000 distinct CDR3 sequences, approximately 10% of which appear only once. Here the sequenced sample was PBMCs, taken before TCRalphabeta/CD19-depleted stem cell transplant. These receptors came from a boy between 2 and 10 years old with acute lymphoblastic leukemia, due to receive a stem cell transplant. Both conserved end residues are part of each CDR3.

TRBV10-3	CAISALADTDTQYF
TRBV27	CASWDTTSGANVLTF
TRBV7-6	CASTSLLAETGEQFF
TRBV7-9	CASSPRDRNTGELFF
TRBV5-1	CASSLALGGYTEAFF
TRBV4-2	CASSQDAASDFSYEQYF
TRBV7-2	CASSLAGLAGYNEQFF
TRBV20-1	CSARDTVTDTQYF
TRBV6-4	CASSDATWRDRANEQYF
TRBV5-1	CASSWVQNTEAFF
TRBV7-9	CASSLDWASGSNEQFF
TRBV5-1	CASTTTSGSSYNEQFF
TRBV6-1	CASSGGQARGGYTF
TRBV5-6	CASSGDFQETQYF
TRBV5-1	CASSPGQGVVVIDEQFF
TRBV7-6	CASSLRSGSTTSTDTQYF
TRBV5-1	CASSPGDSTDTQYF
TRBV11-2	CASSLGRGGRQNTGELFF
TRBV3-1	CASSQGRGNEKLFF
TRBV3-1	CASSQEGRSQETQYF
TRBV11-2	CASSPETGLQRSTGELFF
TRBV11-2	CASSLTVWGPYEQYF
TRBV12-3/TRBV12-4	CASSSGTEEFF
TRBV7-8	CASSLVVGPPGYEQYF
TRBV29-1	CSVELTRLANYGYTF
TRBV12-3/TRBV12-4	CASSFELAGDEQYF